A selection of T cell receptor beta chains follows, all from one sample in a study of cytomegalovirus exposure and HLA in healthy donors. Profiling relied on immunoSEQ multiplex PCR, and the TCRdb table lists in-frame clones only, not all of them. The sample gives around 50,000 clones, about 70% of which show up once; under 25% is in the top ten. The sequenced material came from PBMCs. The receptors here all came from a woman aged 50 to 60 in good health and CMV-seropositive. CDR3s include the opening cysteine and the closing phenylalanine or tryptophan. Each record gives: V gene, J gene, clone size, D gene, CDR3 DNA, CDR3 protein. A D gene is named only where the DNA matches it firmly. Clone size is not always given. Where it is, it says once, few, many or a class for expanded clones.

TRBV5-6	TRBJ2-4	-	-	TGTGCCAACAGCTTGCGCGAAAACATTCAGTACTTC	CANSLRENIQYF
TRBV28	TRBJ2-2	-	-	TGTGCCAGCCGAGGGAATAGTGTGGGAAAGGAAAGCGGGGAGCTGTTTTTT	CASRGNSVGKESGELFF
TRBV25-1	TRBJ2-2	-	TRBD2	TGTGCCAGCAGTGAATGGGCGGGGGGGACCGGGGAGCTGTTTTTT	CASSEWAGGTGELFF
TRBV25-1	TRBJ1-4	-	TRBD1	TGTGCCAGCAGTGGACAGGGTAAATCTGAAAAACTGTTTTTT	CASSGQGKSEKLFF
TRBV30	TRBJ2-7	-	TRBD2	TGTGCCTGGAGGGTTGGTGGGACTAGCGGGAGGGTTTCCTACGAGCAGTACTTC	CAWRVGGTSGRVSYEQYF
TRBV29-1	TRBJ2-7	-	-	TGCAGCGTTGAAGAGCGCGGGGAATACGAGCAGTACTTC	CSVEERGEYEQYF
TRBV2	TRBJ2-2	once	TRBD2	TGTGCCAGCAGAGGACTAGCGGGGAGTATGGGGGAGCTGTTTTTT	CASRGLAGSMGELFF
TRBV2	TRBJ1-4	-	-	TGTGCCAGCAGCCAACGGAGTAATGAAAAACTGTTTTTT	CASSQRSNEKLFF
TRBV30	TRBJ1-1	-	-	TGTGCCTGGATGGCAGGGTTGAACACTGAAGCTTTCTTT	CAWMAGLNTEAFF
TRBV27	TRBJ2-1	-	-	TGTGCCAGCAACTCCTTCCCCACTAGCAGCTACAATGAGCAGTTCTTC	CASNSFPTSSYNEQFF
TRBV15	TRBJ1-1	-	-	TGTGCCACCAGCAGAGATGGTGGGGCGAACACTGAAGCTTTCTTT	CATSRDGGANTEAFF